This T cell receptor beta chain was recovered during a study of cytomegalovirus exposure and HLA in healthy donors. This CDR3 contains 16 residues. V was clipped by 0 bases and J by 3 bases, with 13 bases between them. Per the germline V gene, CDR1 is SGHRS and CDR2 is YFSETQ. Primers for the PCR totalled 60 Vbeta and 13 Jbeta. Sequencing used immunoSEQ multiplex PCR; TCRdb keeps in-frame clones, though not all of them. The table includes over 150,000 clones, approximately 80% detected once. This clonotype was obtained from a male donor in good health and CMV-seropositive. The specimen was PBMCs. This chain connects TRBV5-1 to TRBJ2-1; D might be TRBD2 (6 bases). CDR3 DNA sequence: TGCGCCAGCAGCTTGGTCGGGGGACGAGGCTACAATGAGCAGTTCTTC. Translation: CASSLVGGRGYNEQFF.